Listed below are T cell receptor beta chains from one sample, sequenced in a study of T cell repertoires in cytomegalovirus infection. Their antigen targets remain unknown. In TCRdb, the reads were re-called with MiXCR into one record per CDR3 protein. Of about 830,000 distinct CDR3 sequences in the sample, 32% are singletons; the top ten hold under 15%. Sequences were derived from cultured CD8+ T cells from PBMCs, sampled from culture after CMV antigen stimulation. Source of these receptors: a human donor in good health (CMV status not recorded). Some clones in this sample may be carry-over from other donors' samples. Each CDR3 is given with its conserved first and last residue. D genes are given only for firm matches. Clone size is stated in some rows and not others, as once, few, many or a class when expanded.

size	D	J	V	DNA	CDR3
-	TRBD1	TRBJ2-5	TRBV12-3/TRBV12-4	TGTGCCTGCTCCGGGACAGGGGCAGGCGAAGAGACCCAGTACTTC	CACSGTGAGEETQYF
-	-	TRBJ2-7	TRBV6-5	TGTGCCAGCAGTTCCATTCGGGAAAACGAGCAGTACTTC	CASSSIRENEQYF
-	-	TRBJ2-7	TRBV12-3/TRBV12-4	TGTGCCAGCAGTGAGGGAAACGAGCAGTACTTC	CASSEGNEQYF
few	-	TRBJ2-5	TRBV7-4	TGTGCCAGCAGCTTACGGGGAGACTTCCAAGAGACCCAGTACTTC	CASSLRGDFQETQYF
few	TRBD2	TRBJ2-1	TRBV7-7	TGTGCTAGCAGCTTAGAGGTGACTAGCGGCTACAATGAGCAGTTCTTC	CASSLEVTSGYNEQFF
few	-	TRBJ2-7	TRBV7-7	TGTGCTAGCAGTCTCCGTGAGGGTACCGACGAGCAGTACTTC	CASSLREGTDEQYF
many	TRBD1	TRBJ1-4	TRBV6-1	TGTGCCAGCAGTTCACCGGGACAGGGGGCCGGTAATGAAAAACTGTTTTTT	CASSSPGQGAGNEKLFF
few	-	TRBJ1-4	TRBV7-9	TGTGCCAGCAGCTCATCCAGGGAGGGCGCAACTAATGAAAAACTGTTTTTT	CASSSSREGATNEKLFF
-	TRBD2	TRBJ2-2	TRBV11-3	TGTGCCAGCAGCGCCTGGACTAGCGGGGGCTCGAACACCGGGGAGCTGTTTTTT	CASSAWTSGGSNTGELFF
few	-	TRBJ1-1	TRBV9	TGTGCCAGCAGCTTCCGGACAGACGGAGCTTTCTTT	CASSFRTDGAFF
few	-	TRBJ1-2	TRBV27	TGTGCCAGCAGTTCGTCCCTAGGGGGCTATGGCTACACCTTC	CASSSSLGGYGYTF
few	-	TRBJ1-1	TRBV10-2	TGCGCCAGCAAACAGGCGGGGGCAAACACTGAAGCTTTCTTT	CASKQAGANTEAFF
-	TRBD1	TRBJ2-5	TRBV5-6	TGTGCCAGCAGCTTGGAGGGGGCAGGAGAAGAGACCCAGTACTTC	CASSLEGAGEETQYF
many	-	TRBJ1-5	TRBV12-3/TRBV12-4	TGTGCCAGCAGTTTAGGCCCCAGCCAGCCCCAGCATTTT	CASSLGPSQPQHF
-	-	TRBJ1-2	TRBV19	TGTGCCAGTAGTATGTTAGCGGGCCAGCTCCCTACTAACTATGGCTACACCTTC	CASSMLAGQLPTNYGYTF
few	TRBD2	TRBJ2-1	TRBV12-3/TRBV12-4	TGTGCCAGCAGCCTTCGGGGGGGCCTTAGCAATGAGCAGTTCTTC	CASSLRGGLSNEQFF
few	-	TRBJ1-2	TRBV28	TGTGCCAGCAATTTACGGTCAAACTATGGCTACACCTTC	CASNLRSNYGYTF
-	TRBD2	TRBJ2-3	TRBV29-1	TGCAGCGTTGAAGGTGGGACTAGCGGGGCAGATACGCAGTATTTT	CSVEGGTSGADTQYF
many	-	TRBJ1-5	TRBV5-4	TGTGCCAGCAGCCCCTCGGGCCCCCTCGGTCAGCCCCAGCATTTT	CASSPSGPLGQPQHF
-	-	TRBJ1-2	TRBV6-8	TGTGCCAGCAGTCCTAACAGGGCCGGGGGCTACACCTTC	CASSPNRAGGYTF
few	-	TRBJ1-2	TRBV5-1	TGCGCCAGCAGCTCAGACAGGATGGAAATAAATGGCTACACCTTC	CASSSDRMEINGYTF
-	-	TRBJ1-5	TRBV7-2	TGTGCCAGCAGCTTAGACCGCCACTGGGAGGGCAATCAGCCCCAGCATTTT	CASSLDRHWEGNQPQHF
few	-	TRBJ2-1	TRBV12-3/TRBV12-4	TGTGCCAGCAGTCGCCTCGGACGGTGGATGTACAATGAGCAGTTCTTC	CASSRLGRWMYNEQFF
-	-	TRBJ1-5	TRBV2	TGTGCCAGCAGTGTCGACAGTTGGACTCTGAGCAATCAGCCCCAGCATTTT	CASSVDSWTLSNQPQHF
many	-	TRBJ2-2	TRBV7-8	TGTGCCAGCAATCCCACAGGGAACACCGGGGAGCTGTTTTTT	CASNPTGNTGELFF
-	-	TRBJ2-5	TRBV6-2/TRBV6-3	TGTGCCAGCAGTTACTCGGCAGGGAGAGAGACCCAGCACTTC	CASSYSAGRETQHF
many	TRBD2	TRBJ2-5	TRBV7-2	TGTGCCAGCAGCCCATGGACTAGCGGGATCCAAGAGACCCAGTACTTC	CASSPWTSGIQETQYF
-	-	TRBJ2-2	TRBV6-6	TGTGCCAGCCGGCCGAGGGGCGGCTCGAACACCGGGGAGCTGTTTTTT	CASRPRGGSNTGELFF
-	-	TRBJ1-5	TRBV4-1	TGCGCCAGCAGCCAAGCCGCGGGTCAGCCCCAGCATTTT	CASSQAAGQPQHF
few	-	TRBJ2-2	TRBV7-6	TGTGCCAGCAGCTATGGACATTTCACCGGGGAGCTGTTTTTT	CASSYGHFTGELFF
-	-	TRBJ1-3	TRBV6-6	TGTGCCAGCAGTTACTCGGGAGGAAGTACTAATTTCTCTGGAAACACCATATATTTT	CASSYSGGSTNFSGNTIYF
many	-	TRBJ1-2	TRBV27	TGTGCCAGCAGTTCACAACCGTATAATGGCTACACCTTC	CASSSQPYNGYTF
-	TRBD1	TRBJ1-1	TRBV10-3	TGTGCCATCGGGGTCCGGGACAGGGGGCAGGGCACTGAAGCTTTCTTT	CAIGVRDRGQGTEAFF
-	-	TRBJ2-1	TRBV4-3	TGCGCCAGCAGCCGAGGACCCCGGGACGAGCAGTTCTTC	CASSRGPRDEQFF
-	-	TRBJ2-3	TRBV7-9	TGTGCCAGCAGCTCCGGGACTCAAGATACGCAGTATTTT	CASSSGTQDTQYF
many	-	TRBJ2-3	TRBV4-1	TGCGCCAGCAGCCAAGATTGGGATCCGAGGGGGGATACGCAGTATTTT	CASSQDWDPRGDTQYF
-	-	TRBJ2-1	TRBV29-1	TGCAGCGTTGATGTGGGGGATTACAATGAGCAGTTCTTC	CSVDVGDYNEQFF
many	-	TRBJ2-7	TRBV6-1	TGTGCCAGCAGTGAAACATGGGCGGGACGCGAGCAGTACTTC	CASSETWAGREQYF
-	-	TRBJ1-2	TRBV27	TGTGCCAGCAGTTTTGGGGGAGCTGAAGGCTACACCTTC	CASSFGGAEGYTF
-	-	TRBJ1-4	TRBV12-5	TGTGCTAGTGGTTTTCAGGGTGAAAAACTGTTTTTT	CASGFQGEKLFF
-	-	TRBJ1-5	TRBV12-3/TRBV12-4	TGTGCCAGCAGTTTACAGGCAGTTGATAGCAATCAGCCCCAGCATTTT	CASSLQAVDSNQPQHF
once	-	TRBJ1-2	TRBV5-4	TGTGCCAGCAGCTTGGCCGGGGCAGCATTCGGAGTCTATGGCTACACCTTC	CASSLAGAAFGVYGYTF
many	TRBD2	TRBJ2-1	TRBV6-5	TGTGCCAGCAGACTAGCGGGCAGCTCCTACAATGAGCAGTTCTTC	CASRLAGSSYNEQFF
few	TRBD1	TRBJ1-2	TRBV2	TGTGCCAGCCCTATTACCGGGACAGGGGGGCCCGGCTACACCTTC	CASPITGTGGPGYTF
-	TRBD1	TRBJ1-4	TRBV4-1	TGCGCCAGCAGCCAAGATCTCGACAGGGAGGTTAATGAAAAACTGTTTTTT	CASSQDLDREVNEKLFF
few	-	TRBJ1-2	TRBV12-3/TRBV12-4	TGTGCCAGCAGTCCAAGGGCAATCGAAGGCTACACCTTC	CASSPRAIEGYTF
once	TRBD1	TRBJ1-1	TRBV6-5	TGTGCCAGCAGGCAACAGGGGTACACTGAAGCTTTCTTT	CASRQQGYTEAFF
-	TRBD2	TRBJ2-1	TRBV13	TGTGGCAGCAGTTTAATGACTAGCGGGAGCTACAATGAGCAGTTCTTC	CGSSLMTSGSYNEQFF
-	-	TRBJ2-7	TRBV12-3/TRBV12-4	TGTGCCAGCAGCCAGACAGGGAGGCACGAGCAGTACTTC	CASSQTGRHEQYF
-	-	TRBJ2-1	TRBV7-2	TGTGCCAGCAGCTTAAATGGCAGTTCCTACAATGAGCAGTTCTTC	CASSLNGSSYNEQFF
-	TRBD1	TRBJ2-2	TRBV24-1	TGTGCCACCAGTGATCCACAGGGGGCGGCGGGCACCGGGGAGCTGTCTTTT	CATSDPQGAAGTGELSF
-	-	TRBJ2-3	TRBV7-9	TGTGCCAACAGCCTACCTCGGGGCCCAGATACGCAGTATTTT	CANSLPRGPDTQYF
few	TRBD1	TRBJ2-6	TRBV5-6	TGTGCCAGCAGCTTGGGGACAGGGATGAGAGGGGCCAACGTCCTGACTTTC	CASSLGTGMRGANVLTF
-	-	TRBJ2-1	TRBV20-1	TGCAGTGCCGAGGGGGGCGGGGCCTACAATGAGCAGTTCTTC	CSAEGGGAYNEQFF
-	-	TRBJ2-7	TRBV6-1	TGTGCCAGCAGTGATGGGCAGGTCTTCTACGAGCAGTACTTC	CASSDGQVFYEQYF